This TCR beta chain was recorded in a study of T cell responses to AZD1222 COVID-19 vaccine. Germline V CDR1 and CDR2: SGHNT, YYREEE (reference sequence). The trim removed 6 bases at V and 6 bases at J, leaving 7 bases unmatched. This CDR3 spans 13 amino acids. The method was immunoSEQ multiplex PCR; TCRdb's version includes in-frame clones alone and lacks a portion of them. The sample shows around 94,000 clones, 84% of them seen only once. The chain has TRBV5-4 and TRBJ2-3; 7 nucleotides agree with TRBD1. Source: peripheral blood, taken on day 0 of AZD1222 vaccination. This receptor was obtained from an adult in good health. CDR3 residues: CASTTVRGDTQYF. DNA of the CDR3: TGTGCCAGCACCACCGTCAGGGGGGATACGCAGTATTTT.